Presented here are 16 T cell receptor beta chains from one specimen sequenced in a study of cytomegalovirus exposure and HLA in healthy donors. Assay used: immunoSEQ multiplex PCR; TCRdb lists only in-frame clones, some missing. The repertoire holds 260,000 or so clones, with approximately 88% as singletons. The sample consisted of PBMCs. The receptors shown here come from a woman younger than 35 in good health and CMV-seronegative.

The table lists this clone with a few counts. V usage is TRBV7-9 and J usage is TRBJ1-2, with a tentative D call TRBD1 (5 bases). Germline V CDR1 and CDR2: SEHNR, FQNEAQ (reference sequence). Trimming removed 4 bases at V and 9 bases at J, with 18 bases between. The CDR3 is made up of 14 amino acids. This CDR3 reads CASSSPWGGIRYTF. The CDR3 DNA reads TGTGCCAGCAGCTCTCCATGGGGGGGTATCCGCTACACCTTC.

The chain recombines TRBV18 with TRBJ1-1; no definite D call. The CDR3 consists of 13 residues. The ends were cut back, 4 bases at V and 3 bases at J, with 9 bases in the middle. Germline V gives CDR1 KGHSH, CDR2 LQKENI. The CDR3 loop is CASSQPSDTEAFF. Here the CDR3 DNA reads TGTGCCAGCTCACAGCCTAGTGACACTGAAGCTTTCTTT.

This CDR3 is CASSLTGTSGDTQYF. CDR3 sequence (DNA): TGTGCCAGCAGTCTTACAGGGACTAGCGGGGATACGCAGTATTTT. This rearrangement joins TRBV6-6 to TRBJ2-3; 12 bases map to TRBD2. This CDR3 comprises 15 residues. The trim removed 5 bases at V and 6 bases at J, leaving 6 bases unmatched. Per germline, CDR1 MNHNY and CDR2 SVGAGI (reference sequence).

The V gene is TRBV18, the J gene TRBJ1-2; D uncertain. The V and J ends lost 5 bases and 5 bases respectively, with 18 bases between them. CDR3 length: 15 amino acids. Germline V gene lookup returns CDR1 KGHSH and CDR2 LQKENI. CDR3 in amino acids: CASSGNRESNYGYTF. The CDR3 DNA is TGTGCCAGCTCAGGAAACCGGGAGTCCAATTATGGCTACACCTTC.

V is TRBV11-2 and J is TRBJ1-4, with D maybe TRBD1 (5 bases). Germline lookup yields CDR1 SGHAT and CDR2 FQNNGV. CDR3 size: 15 residues. V gave up 1 base and J gave up 3 bases, with 9 bases separating them. The CDR3 DNA is TGTGCCAGCAGCTTAGGGTCCAGGGCTAATGAAAAACTGTTTTTT. Its translation: CASSLGSRANEKLFF. The whole variable domain, remainder taken from reference TRBV11-2 and TRBJ1-4, is EAGVAQSPRYKIIEKRQSVAFWCNPISGHATLYWYQQILGQGPKLLIQFQNNGVVDDSQLPKDRFSAERLKGVDSTLKIQPAKLEDSAVYLCASSLGSRANEKLFFGSGTQLSVL.

This chain links TRBV28 with TRBJ2-2; the match to TRBD1 covers 9 bases. Germline assignment: CDR1 MDHEN and CDR2 SYDVKM. This CDR3 comprises 15 residues. Trimming took 10 bases from V and 1 from J; bases not matched to a gene: 7. This CDR3 reads CATKQGALNTGELFF. In DNA form, the CDR3 reads TGTGCCACCAAACAGGGGGCCCTGAACACCGGGGAGCTGTTTTTT.

This clone showed up just once. Since no conserved phenylalanine or tryptophan closes the CDR3, a read error is the likely cause. No DNA is shown, since the ends of the CDR3 on it are uncertain; the CDR3 is the one TCRdb lists. The chain links TRBV15 to TRBJ2-7; the table's D call, TRBD1, has no DNA check behind it. The CDR3 region is 14 residues in length, termini included. Germline values: CDR1 LNHNV, CDR2 YYDKDF (reference sequence). The CDR3 region is CATSRNPTDSPRRY.

The rearrangement uses TRBV28 and TRBJ2-3; TRBD2 matches 10 bases. The germline V gene encodes CDR1 MDHEN and CDR2 SYDVKM. The V segment lost 6 bases and the J segment 2 bases; nucleotides outside the gene matches: 2. This CDR3 spans 14 amino acids. The CDR3 DNA reads as TGTGCCAGCAGGACTAGCGGGTTCACAGATACGCAGTATTTT. It is translated as CASRTSGFTDTQYF.

The chain is built from TRBV28 and TRBJ1-1; tentatively, D is TRBD1 (6 bases). V shed 8 bases and J shed 6 bases, with 16 bases lying between them. The germline V gene encodes CDR1 MDHEN and CDR2 SYDVKM. CDR3 length: 13 amino acids. CDR3: CASSRAGVPEAFF. The CDR3 DNA sequence: TGTGCCAGCTCCCGGGCAGGGGTGCCTGAAGCTTTCTTT.

This clone showed up just a few times. The genes are TRBV2 and TRBJ1-3, with D hard to call. Trimming shortened V by 5 bases and J by 4 bases, and 3 bases separated the two germline ends. The CDR3 runs to 11 residues. The germline V gene has CDR1 SNHLY and CDR2 FYNNEI. The CDR3 DNA reads as TGTGCCAGCAGTCCGGGAAACACCATATATTTT. This encodes CASSPGNTIYF.

The chain joins TRBV5-4 to TRBJ2-2; no firm D call. The CDR3 totals 15 residues. V lost 0 bases to trimming and J lost 3 bases, with 9 bases between them. Germline CDR1 is SGHNT and CDR2 is YYREEE (reference sequence). DNA of the CDR3: TGTGCCAGCAGCTTGGGTCATCGAGACACCGGGGAGCTGTTTTTT. Amino acid sequence: CASSLGHRDTGELFF. The full variable domain, in which reference TRBV5-4 and TRBJ2-2 provide the parts outside the CDR3, is ETGVTQSPTHLIKTRGQQVTLRCSSQSGHNTVSWYQQALGQGPQFIFQYYREEENGRGNFPPRFSGLQFPNYSSELNVNALELDDSALYLCASSLGHRDTGELFFGEGSRLTVL.

The chain combines TRBV28 with TRBJ1-4; possibly TRBD1 for D (5 bases). The CDR3 loop spans 13 amino acids. Trimming pared 9 bases from V and 7 bases from J, leaving 15 bases between. Germline V gene data show CDR1 as MDHEN and CDR2 as SYDVKM. The CDR3 here is CASLAGHGEKLFF. The CDR3 DNA sequence: TGTGCCAGTCTCGCGGGGCACGGTGAAAAACTGTTTTTT.

This clone was seen a few times. Germline and junction disagree at one end, which may indicate a read error. The CDR3 loop is CSAVRGLEGFF. The CDR3 bases are TGCAGTGCCGTCCGTGGACTGGAAGGTTTCTTT. The V call is TRBV20-1, the J call TRBJ1-1, with D unresolved. This CDR3 contains 11 residues. Germline V CDR1 and CDR2: DFQATT, SNEGSKA (reference sequence).

The chain carries TRBV5-1 and TRBJ2-1; 8 bases fit TRBD2. This CDR3 contains 16 residues. Germline V lookup: CDR1 SGHRS, CDR2 YFSETQ. V shed 5 bases and J 1 base; nucleotides not matched to a gene: 8. The CDR3 region has the DNA TGCGCCAGCAGACTACGAGCGGGGGCGTCCTACAATGAGCAGTTCTTC. This encodes CASRLRAGASYNEQFF.

This chain connects TRBV10-3 to TRBJ2-1; the D gene is possibly TRBD2 (5 bases). The V and J ends lost 4 bases and 10 bases respectively, with 14 bases between them. The CDR3 loop spans 13 amino acids. Germline V gives CDR1 ENHRY, CDR2 SYGVKD. The CDR3 nucleotides are TGTGCCATCAGTGGGGGAAGCGAGCGGGAGCAGTTCTTC. The encoded protein is CAISGGSEREQFF.

There are a few counts of this clone. This chain joins TRBV5-4 and TRBJ1-2; D gene unclear. Between the trimmed V and J ends, which lost 4 bases and 6 bases, there was a span of 13 bases. Germline V gives CDR1 SGHNT, CDR2 YYREEE (reference sequence). The CDR3 loop spans 13 amino acids. The CDR3 sequence: CASSPREGDGYTF. The CDR3 DNA sequence: TGTGCCAGCAGCCCAAGGGAGGGTGATGGCTACACCTTC.